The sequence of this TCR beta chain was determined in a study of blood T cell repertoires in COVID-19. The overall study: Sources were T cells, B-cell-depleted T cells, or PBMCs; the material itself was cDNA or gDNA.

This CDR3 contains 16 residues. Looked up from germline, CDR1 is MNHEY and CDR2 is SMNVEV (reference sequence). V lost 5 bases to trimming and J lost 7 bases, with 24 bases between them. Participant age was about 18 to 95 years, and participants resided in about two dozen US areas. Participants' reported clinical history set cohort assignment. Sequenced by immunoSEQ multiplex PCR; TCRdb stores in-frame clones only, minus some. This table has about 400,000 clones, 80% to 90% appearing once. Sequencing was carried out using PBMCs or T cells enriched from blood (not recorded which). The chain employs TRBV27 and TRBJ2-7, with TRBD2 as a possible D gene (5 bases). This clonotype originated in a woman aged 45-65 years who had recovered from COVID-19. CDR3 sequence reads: CASSQTTWIGPGEQYF. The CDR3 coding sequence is TGTGCCAGCAGTCAAACTACCTGGATAGGCCCGGGGGAGCAGTACTTC.